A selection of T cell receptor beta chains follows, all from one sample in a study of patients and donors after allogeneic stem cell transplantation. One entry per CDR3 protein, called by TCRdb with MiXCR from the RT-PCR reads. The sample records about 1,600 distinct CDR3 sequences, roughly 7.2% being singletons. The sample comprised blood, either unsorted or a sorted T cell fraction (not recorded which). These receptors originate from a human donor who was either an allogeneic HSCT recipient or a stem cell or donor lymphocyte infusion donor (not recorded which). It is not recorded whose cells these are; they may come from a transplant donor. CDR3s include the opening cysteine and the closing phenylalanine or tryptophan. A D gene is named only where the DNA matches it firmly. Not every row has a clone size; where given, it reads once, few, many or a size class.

CASSLSALNSPLHF,TGTGCCAGCAGTTTATCGGCCCTAAATTCACCCCTCCACTTT,TRBJ1-6,-,large,TRBV27
CASQGALRSGANVLTF,TGTGCCAGCCAGGGGGCTCTAAGGTCTGGGGCCAACGTCCTGACTTTC,TRBJ2-6,TRBD1,-,TRBV6-2/TRBV6-3
CASTPSGSHEQFF,TGCGCCAGCACCCCTAGCGGGAGCCATGAGCAGTTCTTC,TRBJ2-1,TRBD2,few,TRBV5-1
CASSPKPSNQPQHF,TGTGCCAGCAGCCCTAAACCTAGCAATCAGCCCCAGCATTTT,TRBJ1-5,-,large,TRBV6-2/TRBV6-3
CASRAFYGYTF,TGTGCCAGCAGAGCCTTTTATGGCTACACCTTC,TRBJ1-2,-,medium-sized,TRBV7-9
CASSFQSGTEAFF,TGCGCCAGCAGCTTCCAGTCTGGAACTGAAGCTTTCTTT,TRBJ1-1,-,-,TRBV5-1
CASSQDPTSGASYEQYF,TGTGCCAGCAGCCAAGATCCCACTAGCGGGGCAAGCTACGAGCAGTACTTC,TRBJ2-7,TRBD2,-,TRBV4-2
CSVGHDSYEQYF,TGCAGCGTTGGGCACGACTCCTACGAGCAGTACTTC,TRBJ2-7,-,few,TRBV29-1
CASSRAGGNLGYNEQFF,TGTGCCAGCAGCCGAGCGGGAGGGAATCTGGGCTACAATGAGCAGTTCTTC,TRBJ2-1,TRBD2,-,TRBV4-2
CASSLVPGEQYF,TGTGCCAGCAGCTTAGTCCCGGGCGAGCAGTACTTC,TRBJ2-7,-,-,TRBV11-2
CASSPNRVYNEQFF,TGCGCCAGCAGTCCTAACAGGGTCTACAATGAGCAGTTCTTC,TRBJ2-1,-,-,TRBV4-3
CASSAIQGATGELFF,TGCGCCAGCAGCGCCATCCAGGGGGCGACCGGGGAGCTGTTTTTT,TRBJ2-2,TRBD1,-,TRBV5-1
CASRNGGSYGYTF,TGTGCCAGCCGTAATGGGGGGTCCTATGGCTACACCTTC,TRBJ1-2,-,medium-sized,TRBV6-5
CASSQDWGADGYTF,TGCGCCAGCAGCCAAGATTGGGGGGCTGATGGCTACACCTTC,TRBJ1-2,-,few,TRBV4-1
CASSTRHNSGELFF,TGTGCCAGCAGCACCCGGCACAACTCCGGGGAGCTGTTTTTT,TRBJ2-2,-,medium-sized,TRBV7-7
CASRRQGNEQFF,TGTGCCAGTAGAAGACAGGGGAATGAGCAGTTCTTC,TRBJ2-1,TRBD1,medium-sized,TRBV19
CASSDQLAGSGIGELFF,TGTGCCAGCAGCGACCAACTAGCGGGGAGTGGAATCGGGGAGCTGTTTTTT,TRBJ2-2,TRBD2,-,TRBV9